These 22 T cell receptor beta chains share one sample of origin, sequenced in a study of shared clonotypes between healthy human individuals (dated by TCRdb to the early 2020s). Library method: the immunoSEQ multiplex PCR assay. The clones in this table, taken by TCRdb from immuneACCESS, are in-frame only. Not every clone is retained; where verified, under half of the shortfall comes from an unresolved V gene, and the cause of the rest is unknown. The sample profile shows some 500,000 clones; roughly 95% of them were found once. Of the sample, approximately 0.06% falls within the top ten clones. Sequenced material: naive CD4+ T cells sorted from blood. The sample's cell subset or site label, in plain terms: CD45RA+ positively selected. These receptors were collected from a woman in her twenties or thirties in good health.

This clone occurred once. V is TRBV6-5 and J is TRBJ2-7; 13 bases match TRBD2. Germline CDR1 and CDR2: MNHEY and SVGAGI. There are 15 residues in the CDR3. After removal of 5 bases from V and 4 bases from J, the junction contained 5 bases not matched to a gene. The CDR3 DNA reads TGTGCCAGCAGTAGGACTAGCGGGAGAGGTTACGAGCAGTACTTC. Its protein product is CASSRTSGRGYEQYF.

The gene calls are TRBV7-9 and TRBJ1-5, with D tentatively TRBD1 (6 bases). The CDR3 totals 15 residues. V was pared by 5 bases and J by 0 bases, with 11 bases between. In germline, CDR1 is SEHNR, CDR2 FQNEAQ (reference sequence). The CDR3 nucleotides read TGTGCCAGCAGCCCAGGGGATTATAGCAATCAGCCCCAGCATTTT. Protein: CASSPGDYSNQPQHF.

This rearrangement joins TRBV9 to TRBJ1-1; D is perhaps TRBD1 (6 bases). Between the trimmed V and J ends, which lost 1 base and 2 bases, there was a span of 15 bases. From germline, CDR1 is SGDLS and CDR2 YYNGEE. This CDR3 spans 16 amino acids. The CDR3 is CASSVRGHGSNTEAFF. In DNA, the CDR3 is TGTGCCAGCAGCGTAAGGGGACACGGGAGTAACACTGAAGCTTTCTTT.

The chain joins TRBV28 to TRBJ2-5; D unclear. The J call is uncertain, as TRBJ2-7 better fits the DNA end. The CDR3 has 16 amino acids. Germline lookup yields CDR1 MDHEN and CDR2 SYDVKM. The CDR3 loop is CASSLLTRGRAYEQYF. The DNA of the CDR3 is TGTGCCAGCAGTTTATTGACAAGAGGACGAGCCTACGAGCAGTACTTC.

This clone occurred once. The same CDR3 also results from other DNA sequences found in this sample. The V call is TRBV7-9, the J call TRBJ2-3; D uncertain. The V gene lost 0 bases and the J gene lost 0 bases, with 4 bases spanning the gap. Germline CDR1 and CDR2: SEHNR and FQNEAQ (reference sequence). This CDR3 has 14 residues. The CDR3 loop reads CASSLAGSTDTQYF. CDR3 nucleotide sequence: TGTGCCAGCAGCTTAGCGGGAAGCACAGATACGCAGTATTTT.

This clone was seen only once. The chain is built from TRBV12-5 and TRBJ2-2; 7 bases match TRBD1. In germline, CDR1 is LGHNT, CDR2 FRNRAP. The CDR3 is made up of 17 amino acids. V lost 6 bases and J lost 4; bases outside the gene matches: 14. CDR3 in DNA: TGTGCTAGTGGCACAGGGACAGTCATCCGTGGCACCGGGGAGCTGTTTTTT. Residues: CASGTGTVIRGTGELFF.

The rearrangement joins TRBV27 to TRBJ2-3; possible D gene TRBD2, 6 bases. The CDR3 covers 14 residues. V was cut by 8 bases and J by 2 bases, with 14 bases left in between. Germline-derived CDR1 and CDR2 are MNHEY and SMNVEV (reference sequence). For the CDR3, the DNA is TGTGCCAGCCGGCTGGGAGGAAACACAGATACGCAGTATTTT. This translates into CASRLGGNTDTQYF.

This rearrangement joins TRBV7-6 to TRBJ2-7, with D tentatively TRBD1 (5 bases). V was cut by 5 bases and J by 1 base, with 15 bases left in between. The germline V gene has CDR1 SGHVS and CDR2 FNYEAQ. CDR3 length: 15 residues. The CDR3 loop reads CASSLGDSGSYEQYF. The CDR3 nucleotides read TGTGCCAGCAGCCTAGGGGATTCCGGGTCCTACGAGCAGTACTTC.

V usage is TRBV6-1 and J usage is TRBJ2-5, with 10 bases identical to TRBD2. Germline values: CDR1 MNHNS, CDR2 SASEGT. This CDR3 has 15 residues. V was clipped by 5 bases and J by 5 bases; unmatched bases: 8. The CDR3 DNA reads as TGTGCCAGCAGTCCCCTCTCACTAGCGGGGGAGACCCAGTACTTC. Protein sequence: CASSPLSLAGETQYF.

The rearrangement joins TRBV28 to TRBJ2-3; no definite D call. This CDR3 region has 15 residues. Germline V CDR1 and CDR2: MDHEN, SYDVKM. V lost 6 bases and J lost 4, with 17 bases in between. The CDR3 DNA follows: TGTGCCAGCAGCCCAGAGCGTCTTAGTGCAGATACGCAGTATTTT. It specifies CASSPERLSADTQYF.

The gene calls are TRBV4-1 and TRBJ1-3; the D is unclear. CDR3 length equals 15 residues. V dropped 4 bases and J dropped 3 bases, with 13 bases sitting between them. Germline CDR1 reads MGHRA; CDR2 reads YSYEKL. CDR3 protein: CASSPTSDGGNTIYF. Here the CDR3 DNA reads TGCGCCAGCAGCCCGACTTCGGACGGTGGAAACACCATATATTTT.

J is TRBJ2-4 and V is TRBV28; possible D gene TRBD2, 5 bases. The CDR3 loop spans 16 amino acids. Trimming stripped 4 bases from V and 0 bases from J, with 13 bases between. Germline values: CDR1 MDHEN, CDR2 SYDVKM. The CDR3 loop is CASSWRRDLAKNIQYF. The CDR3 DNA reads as TGTGCCAGCAGTTGGAGGCGTGACTTAGCCAAAAACATTCAGTACTTC.

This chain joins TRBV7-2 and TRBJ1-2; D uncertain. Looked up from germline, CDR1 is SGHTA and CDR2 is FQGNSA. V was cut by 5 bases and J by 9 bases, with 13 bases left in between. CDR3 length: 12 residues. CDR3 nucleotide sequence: TGTGCCAGCAGCCCTCTCCTCCCTAGCTACACCTTC. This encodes CASSPLLPSYTF.

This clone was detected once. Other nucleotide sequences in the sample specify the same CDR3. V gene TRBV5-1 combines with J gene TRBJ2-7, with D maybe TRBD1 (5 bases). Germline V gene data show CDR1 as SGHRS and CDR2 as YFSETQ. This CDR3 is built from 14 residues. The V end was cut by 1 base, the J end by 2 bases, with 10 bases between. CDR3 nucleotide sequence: TGCGCCAGCAGCTTGTCTAGGGGAACCTACGAGCAGTACTTC. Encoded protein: CASSLSRGTYEQYF.

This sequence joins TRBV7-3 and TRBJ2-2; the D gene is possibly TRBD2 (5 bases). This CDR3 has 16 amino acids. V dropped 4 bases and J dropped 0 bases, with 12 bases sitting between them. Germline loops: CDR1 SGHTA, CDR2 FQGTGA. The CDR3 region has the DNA TGTGCCAGCAGCTGGCAAGGACTTCCGAACACCGGGGAGCTGTTTTTT. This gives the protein CASSWQGLPNTGELFF.

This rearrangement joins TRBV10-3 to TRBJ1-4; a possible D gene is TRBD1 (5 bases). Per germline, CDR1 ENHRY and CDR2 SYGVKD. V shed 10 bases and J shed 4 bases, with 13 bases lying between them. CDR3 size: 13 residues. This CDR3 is CATRGDRNEKLFF. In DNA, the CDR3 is TGTGCCACCCGTGGGGACCGTAATGAAAAACTGTTTTTT.

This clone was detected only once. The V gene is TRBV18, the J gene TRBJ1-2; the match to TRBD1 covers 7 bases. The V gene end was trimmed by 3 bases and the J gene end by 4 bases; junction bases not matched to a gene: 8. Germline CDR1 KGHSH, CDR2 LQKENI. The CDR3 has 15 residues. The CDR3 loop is CASSPRQGRGYGYTF. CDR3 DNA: TGTGCCAGCTCACCTCGACAGGGTCGGGGCTATGGCTACACCTTC. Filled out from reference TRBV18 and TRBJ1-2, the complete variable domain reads NAGVMQNPRHLVRRRGQEARLRCSPMKGHSHVYWYRQLPEEGLKFMVYLQKENIIDESGMPKERFSAEFPKEGPSILRIQQVVRGDSAAYFCASSPRQGRGYGYTFGSGTRLTVV.

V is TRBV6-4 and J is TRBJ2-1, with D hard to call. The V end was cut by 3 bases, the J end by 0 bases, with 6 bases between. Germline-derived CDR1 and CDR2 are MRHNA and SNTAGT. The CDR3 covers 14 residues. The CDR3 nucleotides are TGTGCCAGCAGTGAAGAGATCTCCTACAATGAGCAGTTCTTC. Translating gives CASSEEISYNEQFF.

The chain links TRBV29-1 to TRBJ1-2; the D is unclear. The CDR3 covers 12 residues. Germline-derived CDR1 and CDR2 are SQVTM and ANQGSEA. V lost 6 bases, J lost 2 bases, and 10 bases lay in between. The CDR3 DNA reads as TGCAGCGTCCAATCACAGAACTATGGCTACACCTTC. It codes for CSVQSQNYGYTF.

The CDR3 sequence is CASSPLSGSREEQFF. CDR3 bases: TGTGCCAGCAGCCCGCTTAGCGGGAGCAGGGAGGAGCAGTTCTTC. The chain combines TRBV11-2 with TRBJ2-1; TRBD2 aligns across 9 bases. With V trimmed by 5 bases and J by 10 bases, 12 bases remained unmatched. The CDR3 runs 15 residues. Germline values: CDR1 SGHAT, CDR2 FQNNGV.

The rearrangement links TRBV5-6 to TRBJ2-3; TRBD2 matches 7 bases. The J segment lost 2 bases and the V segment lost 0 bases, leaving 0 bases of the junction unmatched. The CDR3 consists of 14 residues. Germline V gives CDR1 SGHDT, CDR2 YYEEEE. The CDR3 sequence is CASSLGLATDTQYF. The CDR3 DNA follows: TGTGCCAGCAGCTTGGGACTAGCCACAGATACGCAGTATTTT.

In DNA form, the CDR3 reads TGTGCCAGCAGCGAGGGGGACAGGCCCACCATATATTTT. It specifies CASSEGDRPTIYF. This chain connects TRBV9 to TRBJ1-3; 8 nucleotides match TRBD1. The CDR3 length is 13 residues. CDR1 is SGDLS, CDR2 YYNGEE, per germline. V was pared by 3 bases and J by 9 bases, with 5 bases of the junction left unmatched.